A selection of T cell receptor beta chains follows, all from one sample in a study of a mutant IDH1 vaccine in newly diagnosed glioma. Their antigens remain unidentified. Libraries were prepared by immunoSEQ multiplex PCR; TCRdb keeps only in-frame clonotypes and omits some of them. Here the sample spans about 69,000 clones, roughly 86% being singletons. Source: PBMCs, taken from a glioma patient whose treatment included an IDH1 peptide vaccine. Every receptor here comes from a man aged 30 to 45 with glioma. Each CDR3 is given with its conserved first and last residue.

j_gene: TRBJ1-1
v_gene: TRBV21-1
CDR3aa: CASSTGDSRNTEAFF

j_gene: TRBJ2-1
v_gene: TRBV4-1
CDR3aa: CASSPTDRRNEQFF

j_gene: TRBJ1-2
v_gene: TRBV28
CDR3aa: CASSWDKFLNYGYTF

j_gene: TRBJ1-5
v_gene: TRBV29-1
CDR3aa: CSVVTGTTNQPQHF

j_gene: TRBJ2-1
v_gene: TRBV27
CDR3aa: CASRVGNEQFF

j_gene: TRBJ2-5
v_gene: TRBV14
CDR3aa: CASSRLQGIGETQYF

j_gene: TRBJ1-4
v_gene: TRBV30
CDR3aa: CAWSRGATNEKLFF

j_gene: TRBJ2-7
v_gene: TRBV30
CDR3aa: CAWSVPQGAYEQYF

j_gene: TRBJ2-4
v_gene: TRBV7-9
CDR3aa: CASSPPEGGAKNIQYF

j_gene: TRBJ1-4
v_gene: TRBV18
CDR3aa: CASSPDRDMANEKLFF

j_gene: TRBJ2-7
v_gene: TRBV7-2
CDR3aa: CASSPVGRDEQYF

j_gene: TRBJ1-5
v_gene: TRBV2
CDR3aa: CASSEGQGNNQPQHF

j_gene: TRBJ2-2
v_gene: TRBV28
CDR3aa: CASIERAGEETGELFF

j_gene: TRBJ1-2
v_gene: TRBV29-1
CDR3aa: CSVEKGVEQGYGYTF

j_gene: -
v_gene: TRBV7-8
CDR3aa: CASSARRQGYEQYF

j_gene: TRBJ1-1
v_gene: TRBV20-1
CDR3aa: CSASTEEAFF

j_gene: TRBJ2-2
v_gene: TRBV18
CDR3aa: CASSPPRGAGELFF

j_gene: TRBJ1-5
v_gene: TRBV15
CDR3aa: CATSRSGGRNQPQHF

j_gene: TRBJ2-7
v_gene: TRBV6-1
CDR3aa: CASSEARTEQYF

j_gene: TRBJ2-3
v_gene: TRBV11-2
CDR3aa: CASSFTGNGTDTQYF

j_gene: TRBJ2-3
v_gene: TRBV7-9
CDR3aa: CASSPGESSTDTQYF

j_gene: TRBJ2-5
v_gene: TRBV7-3
CDR3aa: CASRRPTGEETQYF

j_gene: TRBJ2-5
v_gene: TRBV9
CDR3aa: CASSVGGELVTQYF

j_gene: TRBJ1-5
v_gene: TRBV19
CDR3aa: CASSLRQGGQPQHF

j_gene: TRBJ1-1
v_gene: TRBV7-9
CDR3aa: CASTLGVNTEAFF

j_gene: TRBJ2-6
v_gene: TRBV9
CDR3aa: CASSVEAGLSGANVLTF

j_gene: TRBJ1-2
v_gene: TRBV6-5
CDR3aa: CASSPRTGNYGYTF

j_gene: TRBJ1-5
v_gene: TRBV7-8
CDR3aa: CASSLAGHNSNQPQHF

j_gene: TRBJ2-5
v_gene: TRBV28
CDR3aa: CASSLFTRGGHGETQYF

j_gene: TRBJ2-1
v_gene: TRBV15
CDR3aa: CATSRDYATGSNEQFF

j_gene: TRBJ1-5
v_gene: TRBV21-1
CDR3aa: CASILGTGYQPQHF

j_gene: TRBJ2-7
v_gene: TRBV27
CDR3aa: CASRFSGQSYEQYF

j_gene: TRBJ1-1
v_gene: TRBV2
CDR3aa: CASISRAEAFF

j_gene: TRBJ1-2
v_gene: TRBV28
CDR3aa: CASSLGTEVGRGVYGYTF

j_gene: TRBJ2-1
v_gene: TRBV10-3
CDR3aa: CAITGQIGSYNEQFF

j_gene: TRBJ1-3
v_gene: TRBV7-2
CDR3aa: CASSFRVGFSGNTIYF